The source of this T cell receptor beta chain is a study of T-cell memory formation after mild COVID-19. V gave up 1 base and J gave up 2 bases, with 9 bases separating them. Germline CDR1 SGHVS, CDR2 FQNEAQ. There are 14 residues in the CDR3. Ten or more counts support this clonotype. The authors produced TCR alpha and TCR beta cDNA libraries with sample barcodes and UMIs by 5'RACE using constant-segment primers. Via MiXCR, TCRdb re-called the 5' RACE reads, giving one row per CDR3 protein. The sample yields about 340,000 distinct CDR3 sequences, 13% seen once. This chain joins TRBV7-8 and TRBJ2-7; tentative D call: TRBD1 (6 bases). Sample: PBMCs or a T cell subset sorted from them (not recorded which). The TCR was taken from a man aged 18 to 35 who had mild COVID-19 (a few samples of this study predate the infection). Cell type and time point are not known. This CDR3 reads CASSLGQGTYEQYV. The CDR3 bases are TGTGCCAGCAGCTTAGGGCAGGGGACCTACGAGCAGTACGTC.